This TCR beta chain appears in the sequencing data of a study of shared clonotypes between healthy human individuals. Study details: Each donor contributed plates that comprised three CD4 naive, three CD4 memory, two CD8 naive and one CD8 memory.

Study results and caveats: Few donors limited the genetic and exposure-history diversity represented.

This clone was detected only once. No antigen is known for it. The protocol was immunoSEQ multiplex PCR, while the TCRdb copy is restricted to in-frame clones and leaves out a portion. Of about a million clones listed, around 74% are singletons. Sequenced: memory CD4+ T cells sorted from blood. Subset given: CD45RA-negative fraction. The TCR sequence derives from a man younger than 30 in good health.

For the CDR3, the DNA is TGTGCCAGCAGCCAAGTTGGGGGGACAGTTCTCAACACTGAAGCTTTCTTT. Amino acids: CASSQVGGTVLNTEAFF. The chain carries TRBV14 and TRBJ1-1; 7 bases fit TRBD1. The CDR3 runs 17 residues. V gave up 1 base and J gave up 2 bases; unmatched junction bases: 10. CDR1 is SGHDN, CDR2 FVKESK, per germline.